This TCR beta chain was retrieved from a study of regulatory T cells in long-lasting Graves disease. Time point: newly diagnosed GD, antithyroid drugs for less than 3 months. The TCR library was made from RNA extracted from PBMCs. The V end lost 4 bases, the J end lost 8 bases, and 12 bases lay between the germline ends. The CDR3 length is 13 residues. Per the germline V gene, CDR1 is DFQATT and CDR2 is SNEGSKA (reference sequence). At least ten counts were recorded for this clonotype. Arm-PCR of CDR3 regions with iRepertoire HTBI primers generated TCR beta libraries. Using its own MiXCR run on the multiplex PCR reads, TCRdb lists one record per CDR3 protein. The sample carries 400,000 to 650,000 distinct CDR3 sequences, roughly 15% recorded once. These records were also assigned to another study, of T cells in Graves' hyperthyroidism and ophthalmopathy.

The clonotype originates from a woman aged 35-65 years with Graves disease. V is TRBV20-1 and J is TRBJ1-6; D is unresolved. Sequences were derived from peripheral blood mononuclear cells (PBMCs), sampled at new diagnosis, from a patient treated with antithyroid drugs. The chain's CDR3 is CSATGQADSPLHF. The CDR3 DNA reads as TGCAGTGCTACAGGTCAGGCAGATTCACCCCTCCACTTT.